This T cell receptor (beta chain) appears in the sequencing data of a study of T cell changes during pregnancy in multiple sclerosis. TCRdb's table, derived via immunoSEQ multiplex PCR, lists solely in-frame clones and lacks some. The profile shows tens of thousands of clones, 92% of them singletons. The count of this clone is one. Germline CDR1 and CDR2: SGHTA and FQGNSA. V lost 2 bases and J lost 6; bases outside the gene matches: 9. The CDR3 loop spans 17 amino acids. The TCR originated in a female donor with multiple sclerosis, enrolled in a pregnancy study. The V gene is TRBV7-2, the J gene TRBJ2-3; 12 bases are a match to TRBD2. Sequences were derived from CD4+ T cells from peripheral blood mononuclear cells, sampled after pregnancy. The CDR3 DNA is TGTGCCAGCAGCTTAACGTCTAGCGGGGGGGCTCGGGATACGCAGTATTTT. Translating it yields CASSLTSSGGARDTQYF.